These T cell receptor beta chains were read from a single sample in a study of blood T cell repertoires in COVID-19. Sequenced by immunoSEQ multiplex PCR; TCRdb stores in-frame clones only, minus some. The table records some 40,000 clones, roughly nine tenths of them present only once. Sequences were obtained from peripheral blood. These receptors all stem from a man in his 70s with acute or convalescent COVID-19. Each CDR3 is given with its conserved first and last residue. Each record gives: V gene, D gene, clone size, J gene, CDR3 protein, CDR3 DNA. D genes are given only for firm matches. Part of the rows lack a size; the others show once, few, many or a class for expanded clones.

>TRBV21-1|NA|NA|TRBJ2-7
CASSTRTATYEQYF
TGTGCCAGCAGCACCCGGACAGCCACCTACGAGCAGTACTTC
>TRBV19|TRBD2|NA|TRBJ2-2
CASSILPAGGAGELFF
TGTGCCAGTAGTATTTTACCAGCGGGAGGAGCCGGGGAGCTGTTTTTT
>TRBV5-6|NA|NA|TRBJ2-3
CASSLGYGSTDTQYF
TGTGCCAGCAGCTTAGGTTACGGGAGTACAGATACGCAGTATTTT
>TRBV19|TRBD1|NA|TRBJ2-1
CASMEGTAQGEDEQFF
TGTGCCAGTATGGAAGGGACAGCCCAAGGTGAGGATGAGCAGTTCTTC
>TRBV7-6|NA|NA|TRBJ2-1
CASSLEGMGYNEQFF
TGTGCCAGCAGCCTAGAGGGGATGGGATACAATGAGCAGTTCTTC
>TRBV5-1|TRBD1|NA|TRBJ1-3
CASSRDRGPGNTIYF
TGCGCCAGCAGCCGCGACAGGGGGCCTGGAAACACCATATATTTT
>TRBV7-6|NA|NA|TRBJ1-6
CASGGLRVRSPLHF
TGTGCCAGTGGAGGGTTGAGGGTTCGCTCACCCCTCCACTTT
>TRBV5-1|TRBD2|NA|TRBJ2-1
CASSSTRGTSGRKEQFF
TGCGCCAGCAGCTCCACTAGGGGGACTAGCGGGAGAAAGGAGCAGTTCTTC
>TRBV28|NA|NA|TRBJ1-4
CAIRIPAGRGGKLFF
TGTGCCATCAGAATACCAGCGGGCCGGGGGGGAAAACTGTTTTTT
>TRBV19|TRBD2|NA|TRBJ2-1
CASSSGRRYNEQFF
TGTGCCAGTAGTAGCGGGAGAAGGTACAATGAGCAGTTCTTC
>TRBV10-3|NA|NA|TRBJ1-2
CAISDTAGINYGYTF
TGTGCCATCAGTGATACGGCAGGGATTAACTATGGCTACACCTTC
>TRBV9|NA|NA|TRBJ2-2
CASSARSGTGELFF
TGTGCCAGCAGCGCCCGAAGCGGGACCGGGGAGCTGTTTTTT
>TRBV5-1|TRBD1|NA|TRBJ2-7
CASSLATGVYEQYF
TGCGCCAGCAGCTTGGCGACAGGGGTGTACGAGCAGTACTTC
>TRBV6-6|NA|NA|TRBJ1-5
CASRPRAGGVNQPQHF
TGTGCCAGCAGACCTCGAGCTGGGGGGGTCAATCAGCCCCAGCATTTT
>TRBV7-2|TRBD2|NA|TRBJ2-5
CASSLVGAGAVQTQYF
TGTGCCAGCAGCTTAGTTGGCGCGGGAGCGGTACAGACCCAGTACTTC
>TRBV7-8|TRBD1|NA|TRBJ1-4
CASSPGQGTEKLFF
TGTGCCAGCAGCCCGGGACAGGGGACGGAAAAACTGTTTTTT
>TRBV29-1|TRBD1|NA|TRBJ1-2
CSVGTGWDYGYTF
TGCAGCGTAGGGACAGGGTGGGACTATGGCTACACCTTC
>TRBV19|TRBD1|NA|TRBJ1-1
CASTYTRQGNTEAFF
TGTGCCAGTACTTACACAAGACAGGGGAACACTGAAGCTTTCTTT
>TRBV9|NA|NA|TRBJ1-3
CASSTPGNTIYF
TGTGCCAGCAGCACTCCCGGAAACACCATATATTTT
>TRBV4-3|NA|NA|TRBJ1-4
CASSQLAEKEKLFF
TGCGCCAGCAGCCAATTGGCGGAAAAAGAAAAACTGTTTTTT
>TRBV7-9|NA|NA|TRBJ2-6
CASSLSGSGANVLTF
TGTGCCAGCAGCTTATCGGGGTCTGGGGCCAACGTCCTGACTTTC
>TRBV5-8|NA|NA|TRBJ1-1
CASSSWDIVTEAFF
TGTGCCAGCAGCTCCTGGGACATCGTGACTGAAGCTTTCTTT
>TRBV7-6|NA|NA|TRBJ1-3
CASRGGGLSSGNTIYF
TGTGCCAGCAGAGGGGGGGGACTCAGCTCTGGAAACACCATATATTTT
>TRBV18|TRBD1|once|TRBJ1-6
CASSRTGGEALHF
TGTGCCAGCTCACGGACAGGGGGCGAAGCCCTCCACTTT
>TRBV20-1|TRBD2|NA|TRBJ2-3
CSASRGGRAGTDTQYF
TGCAGTGCTAGTCGAGGCGGGAGGGCCGGGACAGATACGCAGTATTTT